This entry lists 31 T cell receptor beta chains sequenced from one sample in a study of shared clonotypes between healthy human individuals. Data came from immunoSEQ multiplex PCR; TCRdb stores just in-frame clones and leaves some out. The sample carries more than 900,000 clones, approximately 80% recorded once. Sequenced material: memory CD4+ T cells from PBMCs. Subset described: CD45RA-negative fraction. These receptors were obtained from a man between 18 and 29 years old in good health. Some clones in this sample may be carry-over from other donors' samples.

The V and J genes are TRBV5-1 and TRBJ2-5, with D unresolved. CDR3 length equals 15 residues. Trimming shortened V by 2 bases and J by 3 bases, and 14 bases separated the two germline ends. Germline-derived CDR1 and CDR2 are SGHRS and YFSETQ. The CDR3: CASSFSTPPEETQYF. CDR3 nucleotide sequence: TGCGCCAGCAGCTTTTCTACCCCCCCCGAAGAGACCCAGTACTTC.

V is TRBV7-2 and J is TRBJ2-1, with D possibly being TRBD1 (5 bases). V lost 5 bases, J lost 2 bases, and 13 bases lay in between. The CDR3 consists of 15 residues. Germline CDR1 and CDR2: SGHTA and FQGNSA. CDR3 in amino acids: CASSRGFATYNEQFF. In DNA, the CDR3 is TGTGCCAGCAGCAGGGGCTTCGCCACCTACAATGAGCAGTTCTTC.

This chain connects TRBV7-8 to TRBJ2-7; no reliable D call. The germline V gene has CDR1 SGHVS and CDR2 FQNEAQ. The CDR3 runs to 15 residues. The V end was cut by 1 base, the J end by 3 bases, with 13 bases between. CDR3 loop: CASSLGVLQYYEQYF. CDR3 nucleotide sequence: TGTGCCAGCAGCTTAGGAGTTTTGCAGTACTACGAGCAGTACTTC.

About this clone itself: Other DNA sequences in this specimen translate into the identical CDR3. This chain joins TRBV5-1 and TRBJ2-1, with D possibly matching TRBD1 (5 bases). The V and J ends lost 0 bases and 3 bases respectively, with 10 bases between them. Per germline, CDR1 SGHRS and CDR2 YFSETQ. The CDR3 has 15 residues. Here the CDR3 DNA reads TGCGCCAGCAGCTTGGAAGGGGTCAGCTACAATGAGCAGTTCTTC. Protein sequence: CASSLEGVSYNEQFF.

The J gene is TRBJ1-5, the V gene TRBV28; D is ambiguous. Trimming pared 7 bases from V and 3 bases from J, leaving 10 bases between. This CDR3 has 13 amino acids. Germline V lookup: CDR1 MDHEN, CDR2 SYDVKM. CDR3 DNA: TGTGCCAGCATTGGACCGGTCAATCAGCCCCAGCATTTT. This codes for CASIGPVNQPQHF. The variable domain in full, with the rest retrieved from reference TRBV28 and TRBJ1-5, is DVKVTQSSRYLVKRTGEKVFLECVQDMDHENMFWYRQDPGLGLRLIYFSYDVKMKEKGDIPEGYSVSREKKERFSLILESASTNQTSMYLCASIGPVNQPQHFGDGTRLSIL.

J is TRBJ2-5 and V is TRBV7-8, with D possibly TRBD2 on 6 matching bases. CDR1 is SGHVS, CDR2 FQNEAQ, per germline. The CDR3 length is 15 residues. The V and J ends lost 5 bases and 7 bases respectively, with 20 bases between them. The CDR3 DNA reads TGTGCCAGCAGCCCAGGGACGGAGGGATGGGGGACCCAGTACTTC. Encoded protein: CASSPGTEGWGTQYF.

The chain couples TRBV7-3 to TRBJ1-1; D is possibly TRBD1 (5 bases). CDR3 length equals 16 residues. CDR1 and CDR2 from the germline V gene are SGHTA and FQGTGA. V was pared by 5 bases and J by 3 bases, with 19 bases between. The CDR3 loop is CASSTDREPKDTEAFF. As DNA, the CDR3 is TGTGCCAGCAGCACCGACAGAGAGCCCAAGGACACTGAAGCTTTCTTT.

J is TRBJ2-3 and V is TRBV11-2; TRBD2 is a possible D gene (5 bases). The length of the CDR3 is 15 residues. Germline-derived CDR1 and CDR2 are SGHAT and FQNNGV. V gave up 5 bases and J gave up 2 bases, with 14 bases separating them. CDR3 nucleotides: TGTGCCAGCAGCACGCAGCGGAGGAACACAGATACGCAGTATTTT. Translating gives CASSTQRRNTDTQYF.

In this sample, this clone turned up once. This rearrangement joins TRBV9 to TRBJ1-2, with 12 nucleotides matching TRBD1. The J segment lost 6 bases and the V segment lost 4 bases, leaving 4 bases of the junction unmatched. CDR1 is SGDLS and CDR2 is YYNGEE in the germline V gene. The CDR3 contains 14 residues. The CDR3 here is CASSPGQGAHGYTF. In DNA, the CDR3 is TGTGCCAGCAGCCCGGGACAGGGGGCACATGGCTACACCTTC.

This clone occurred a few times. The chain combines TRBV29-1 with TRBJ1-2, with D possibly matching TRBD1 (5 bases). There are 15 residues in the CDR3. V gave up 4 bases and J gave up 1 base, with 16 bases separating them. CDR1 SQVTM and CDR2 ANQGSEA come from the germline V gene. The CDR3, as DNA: TGCAGCGTTGGCGGTGGCGGGGGTGATAACTATGGCTACACCTTC. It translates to CSVGGGGGDNYGYTF. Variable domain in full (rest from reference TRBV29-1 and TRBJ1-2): SAVISQKPSRDICQRGTSLTIQCQVDSQVTMMFWYRQQPGQSLTLIATANQGSEATYESGFVIDKFPISRPNLTFSTLTVSNMSPEDSSIYLCSVGGGGGDNYGYTFGSGTRLTVV.

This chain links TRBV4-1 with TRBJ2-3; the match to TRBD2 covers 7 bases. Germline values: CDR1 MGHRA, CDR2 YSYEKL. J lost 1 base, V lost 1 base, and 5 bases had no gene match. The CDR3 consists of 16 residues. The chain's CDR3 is CASSQGAGARTDTQYF. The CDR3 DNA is TGCGCCAGCAGCCAAGGGGCGGGAGCTCGCACAGATACGCAGTATTTT.

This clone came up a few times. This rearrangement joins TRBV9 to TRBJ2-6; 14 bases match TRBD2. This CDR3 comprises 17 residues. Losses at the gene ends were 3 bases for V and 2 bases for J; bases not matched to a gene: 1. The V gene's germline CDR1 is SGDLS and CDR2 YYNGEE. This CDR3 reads CASSEGLAGAGANVLTF. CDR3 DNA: TGTGCCAGCAGCGAGGGACTAGCGGGAGCTGGGGCCAACGTCCTGACTTTC. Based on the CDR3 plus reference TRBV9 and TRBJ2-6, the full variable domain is DSGVTQTPKHLITATGQRVTLRCSPRSGDLSVYWYQQSLDQGLQFLIQYYNGEERAKGNILERFSAQQFPDLHSELNLSSLELGDSALYFCASSEGLAGAGANVLTFGAGSRLTVL.

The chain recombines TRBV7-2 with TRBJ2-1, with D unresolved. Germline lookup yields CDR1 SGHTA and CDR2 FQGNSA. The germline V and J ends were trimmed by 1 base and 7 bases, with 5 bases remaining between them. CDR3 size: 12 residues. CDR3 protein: CASSLVPNEQFF. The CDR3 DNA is TGTGCCAGCAGCTTAGTACCGAATGAGCAGTTCTTC.

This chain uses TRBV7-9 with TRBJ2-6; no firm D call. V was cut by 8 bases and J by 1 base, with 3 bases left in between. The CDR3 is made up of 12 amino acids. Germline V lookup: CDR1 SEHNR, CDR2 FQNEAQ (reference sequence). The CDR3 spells CASESGANVLTF. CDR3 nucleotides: TGTGCCAGCGAATCTGGGGCCAACGTCCTGACTTTC.

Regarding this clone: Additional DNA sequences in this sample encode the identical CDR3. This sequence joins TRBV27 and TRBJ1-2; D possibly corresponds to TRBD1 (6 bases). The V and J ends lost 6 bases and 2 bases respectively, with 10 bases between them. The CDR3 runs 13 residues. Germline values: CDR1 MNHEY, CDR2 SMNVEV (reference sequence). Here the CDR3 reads CASSRTGNYGYTF. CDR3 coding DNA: TGTGCCAGCAGCCGTACAGGGAACTATGGCTACACCTTC.

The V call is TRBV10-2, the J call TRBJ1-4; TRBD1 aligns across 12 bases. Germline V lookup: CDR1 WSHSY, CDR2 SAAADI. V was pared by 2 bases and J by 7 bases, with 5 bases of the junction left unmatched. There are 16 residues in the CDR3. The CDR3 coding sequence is TGCGCCAGCAGTGAGAGGGGACAGGGGGCCGGTGAAAAACTGTTTTTT. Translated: CASSERGQGAGEKLFF.

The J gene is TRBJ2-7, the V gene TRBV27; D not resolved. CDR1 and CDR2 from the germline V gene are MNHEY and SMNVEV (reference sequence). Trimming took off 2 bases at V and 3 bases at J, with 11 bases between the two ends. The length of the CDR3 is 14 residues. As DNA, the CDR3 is TGTGCCAGCAGTTTACGAGACACGGGCTACGAGCAGTACTTC. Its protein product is CASSLRDTGYEQYF.

The CDR3 is CSVKVPGLTDTQYF. The CDR3 DNA is TGCAGCGTTAAGGTGCCGGGGCTCACAGATACGCAGTATTTT. The J gene is TRBJ2-3, the V gene TRBV29-1; D may correspond to TRBD1 or TRBD2 (5 bases each). Germline CDR1 is SQVTM and CDR2 is ANQGSEA. There are 14 residues in the CDR3. The V and J ends lost 5 bases and 2 bases respectively, with 14 bases between them.

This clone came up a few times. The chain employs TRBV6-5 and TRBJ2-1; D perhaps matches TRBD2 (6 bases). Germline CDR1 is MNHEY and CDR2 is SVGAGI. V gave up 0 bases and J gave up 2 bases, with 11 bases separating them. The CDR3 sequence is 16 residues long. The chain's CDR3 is CASSYSGGATYNEQFF. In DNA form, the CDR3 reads TGTGCCAGCAGTTACTCGGGCGGGGCCACCTACAATGAGCAGTTCTTC.

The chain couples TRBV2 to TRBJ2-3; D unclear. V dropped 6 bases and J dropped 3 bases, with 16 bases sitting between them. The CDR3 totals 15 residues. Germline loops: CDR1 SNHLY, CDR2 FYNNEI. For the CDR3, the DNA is TGTGCCAGCAGAGACTCCTTGCACGGTACAGATACGCAGTATTTT. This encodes CASRDSLHGTDTQYF.

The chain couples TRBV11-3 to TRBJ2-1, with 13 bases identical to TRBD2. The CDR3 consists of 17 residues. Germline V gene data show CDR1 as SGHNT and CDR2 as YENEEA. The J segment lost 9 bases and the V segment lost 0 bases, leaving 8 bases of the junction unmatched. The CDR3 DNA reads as TGTGCCAGCAGCTTAGATCAGGGACTAGCGGGAAAGGGTGAGCAGTTCTTC. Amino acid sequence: CASSLDQGLAGKGEQFF.

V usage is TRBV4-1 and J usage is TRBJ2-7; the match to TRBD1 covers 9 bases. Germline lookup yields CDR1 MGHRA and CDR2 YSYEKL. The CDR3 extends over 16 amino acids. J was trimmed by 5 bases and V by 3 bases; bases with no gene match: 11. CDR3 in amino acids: CASSQGNLRDRDEQYF. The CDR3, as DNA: TGCGCCAGCAGCCAGGGGAACTTACGGGACAGGGACGAGCAGTACTTC.

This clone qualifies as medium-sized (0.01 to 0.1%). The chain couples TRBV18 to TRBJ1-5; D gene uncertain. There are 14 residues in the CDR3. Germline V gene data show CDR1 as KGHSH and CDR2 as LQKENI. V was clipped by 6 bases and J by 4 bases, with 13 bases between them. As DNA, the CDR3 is TGTGCCAGCTCCCCGCTCGGTCGGAATCAGCCCCAGCATTTT. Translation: CASSPLGRNQPQHF.

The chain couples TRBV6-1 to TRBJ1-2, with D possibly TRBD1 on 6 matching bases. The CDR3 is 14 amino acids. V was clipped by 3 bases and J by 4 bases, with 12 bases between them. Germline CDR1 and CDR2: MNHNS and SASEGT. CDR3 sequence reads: CASSDHRAFYGYTF. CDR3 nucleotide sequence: TGTGCCAGCAGTGACCACAGGGCTTTCTATGGCTACACCTTC.

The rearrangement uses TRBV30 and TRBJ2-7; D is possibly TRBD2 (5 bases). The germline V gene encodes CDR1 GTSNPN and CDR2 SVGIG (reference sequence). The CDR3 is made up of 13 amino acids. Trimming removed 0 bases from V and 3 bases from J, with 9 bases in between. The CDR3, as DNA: TGTGCCTGGAGTGTACTAGGATACTACGAGCAGTACTTC. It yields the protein CAWSVLGYYEQYF.

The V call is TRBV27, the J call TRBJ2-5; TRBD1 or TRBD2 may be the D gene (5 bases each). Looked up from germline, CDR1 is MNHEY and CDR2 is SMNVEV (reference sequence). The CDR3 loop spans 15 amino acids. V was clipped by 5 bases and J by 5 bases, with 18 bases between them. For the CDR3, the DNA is TGTGCCAGCAGTCTAGGGCCGGGGCGGCTGGAGACCCAGTACTTC. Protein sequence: CASSLGPGRLETQYF.

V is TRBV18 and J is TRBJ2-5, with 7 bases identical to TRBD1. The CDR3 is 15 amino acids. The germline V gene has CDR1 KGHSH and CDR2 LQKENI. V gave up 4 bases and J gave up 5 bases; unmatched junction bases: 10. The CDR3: CASSRAQGSAETQYF. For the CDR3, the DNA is TGTGCCAGCTCACGCGCACAGGGGTCTGCGGAGACCCAGTACTTC.

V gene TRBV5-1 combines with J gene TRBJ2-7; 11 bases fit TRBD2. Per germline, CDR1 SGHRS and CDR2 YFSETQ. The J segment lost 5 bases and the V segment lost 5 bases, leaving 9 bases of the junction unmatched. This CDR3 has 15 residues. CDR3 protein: CASSLIAGGPNEQYF. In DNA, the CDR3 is TGCGCCAGCAGTCTTATAGCGGGAGGGCCCAACGAGCAGTACTTC.

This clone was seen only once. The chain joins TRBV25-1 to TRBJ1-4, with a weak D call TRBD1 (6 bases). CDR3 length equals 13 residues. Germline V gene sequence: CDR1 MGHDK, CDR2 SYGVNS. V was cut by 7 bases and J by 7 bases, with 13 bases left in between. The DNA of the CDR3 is TGTGCCAGCAAGGGGGACGGTTTTGAAAAACTGTTTTTT. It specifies CASKGDGFEKLFF.

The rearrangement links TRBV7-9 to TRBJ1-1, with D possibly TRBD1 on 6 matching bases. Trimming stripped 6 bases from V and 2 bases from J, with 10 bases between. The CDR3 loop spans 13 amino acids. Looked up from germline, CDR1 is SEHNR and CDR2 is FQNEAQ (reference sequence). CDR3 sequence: CASRQQGNTEAFF. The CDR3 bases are TGTGCCAGCAGACAACAGGGAAACACTGAAGCTTTCTTT.

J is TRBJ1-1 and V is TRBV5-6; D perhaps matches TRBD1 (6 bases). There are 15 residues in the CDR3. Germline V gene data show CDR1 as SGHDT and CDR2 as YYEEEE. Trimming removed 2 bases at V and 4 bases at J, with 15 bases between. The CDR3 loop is CASSFNSAGVTEAFF. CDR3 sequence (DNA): TGTGCCAGCAGCTTCAACTCCGCAGGGGTCACTGAAGCTTTCTTT.